This T cell receptor (beta chain) is from a study of OX40 agonist ivuxolimab in advanced cancers. Across the whole study: Partial responses were observed in three patients, of whom one had hepatocellular carcinoma and two had cutaneous melanoma.

CDR3 length: 15 residues. Per germline, CDR1 ENHRY and CDR2 SYGVKD. V gave up 2 bases and J gave up 5 bases, with 12 bases separating them. Generated by immunoSEQ multiplex PCR, the TCRdb table keeps only in-frame clones and is missing some. This table has 50,000 to 65,000 clones, 70% to 90% appearing once. This chain joins TRBV10-3 and TRBJ1-4, with no clear D. The sequence came from an adult with an advanced solid tumor such as melanoma, head and neck, liver or kidney cancer. The material sequenced was CD4+ or CD8+ T cells sorted from blood, taken in a trial of the OX40 agonist ivuxolimab. The CDR3 sequence is CAISESQARNEKLFF. CDR3 in DNA: TGTGCCATCAGTGAGAGTCAGGCCCGGAATGAAAAACTGTTTTTT.